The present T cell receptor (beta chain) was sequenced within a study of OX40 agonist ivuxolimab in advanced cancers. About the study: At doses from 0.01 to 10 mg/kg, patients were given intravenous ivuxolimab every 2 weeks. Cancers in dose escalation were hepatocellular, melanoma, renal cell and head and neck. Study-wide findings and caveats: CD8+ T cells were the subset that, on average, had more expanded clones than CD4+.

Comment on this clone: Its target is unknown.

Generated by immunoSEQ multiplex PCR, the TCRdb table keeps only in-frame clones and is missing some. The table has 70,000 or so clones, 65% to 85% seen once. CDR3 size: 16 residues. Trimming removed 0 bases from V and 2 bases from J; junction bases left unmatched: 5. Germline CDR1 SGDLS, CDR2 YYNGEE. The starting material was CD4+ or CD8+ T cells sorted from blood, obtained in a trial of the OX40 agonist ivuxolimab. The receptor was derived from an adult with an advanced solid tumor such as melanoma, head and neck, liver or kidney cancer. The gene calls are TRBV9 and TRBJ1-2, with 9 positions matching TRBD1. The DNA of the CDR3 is TGTGCCAGCAGCGTAGCTATGACAGGGGGGAACTATGGCTACACCTTC. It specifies CASSVAMTGGNYGYTF.